The T cell receptor (beta chain) described here comes from a study of early T cells in non-severe SARS-CoV-2 infection. Comments on this clonotype: Its antigen is not known.

Study observations and caveats: Private and CD4 specificities were missed by VDJdb matching, skewed to anti-spike CD8.

Each single cDNA molecule received a unique molecular identifier. TCRdb used MiXCR to reprocess the 5' RACE reads, holding one entry per CDR3 protein. Altogether about 27,000 distinct CDR3 sequences are present, about 2.7% being singletons, with the ten largest covering approximately 0.72%. The germline V and J ends were trimmed by 2 bases and 2 bases, with 10 bases remaining between them. Per the germline V gene, CDR1 is MNHGY and CDR2 is SVAAGI. The CDR3 totals 16 residues. The sequenced sample was whole blood. V and J are TRBV6-9 and TRBJ2-6; D unresolved. The TCR originated in an adult who was a healthcare worker with PCR-confirmed SARS-CoV-2 infection or an uninfected control (not recorded which). CDR3 region: CASSYVSVTGANVLTF. CDR3 nucleotides: TGTGCCAGCAGTTATGTCAGTGTAACTGGGGCCAACGTCCTGACTTTC.